This T cell receptor (beta chain) was sequenced in a study of CD8 T cells in ankylosing spondylitis (dated by TCRdb to the late 2010s). Concerning the study at large: T cell receptor beta repertoires were profiled in healthy donors and ankylosing spondylitis patients so that disease-linked TCR variants could be found. The whole study cohort included under 140 healthy donors and 25 ankylosing spondylitis patients. Samples of peripheral blood were taken, and for ankylosing spondylitis patients, synovial fluid was collected as well.

Concerning this clonotype: It has no known antigen specificity. No much larger clone is present one base from it, and per-base qualities are unavailable.

Sequencing was performed on an Illumina HiSeq 2500. Quantitative 5'-RACE with molecular barcodes was used to prepare TCR beta libraries. In the paper's pipeline: A new computational method based on a probabilistic model of VDJ rearrangement was used to identify disease-linked TCR variants. The raw public reads went through TCRdb reprocessing: fastp at Q25, MiXCR clone calling, in-frame beta chains kept. Rows merge per CDR3 protein into single entries with the most common DNA and genes. The V and J calls and clone size come from TCRdb's table, not from the authors' own analysis. In this sample the table shows around 890,000 distinct CDR3 sequences, about 11% of which occur a single time. The ten largest clonotypes hold around 0.51% of the sample. Study-wide conclusions, independent of this receptor: A TCR beta motif made up of several highly homologous amino acid variants appeared to be characteristic of blood from ankylosing spondylitis patients. Some TCR beta motif variants had previously been reported in synovial fluid and blood of reactive arthritis patients, which suggested common disease-initiation mechanisms. The disease-linked clones showed a CD8+ phenotype and occurred at relatively low frequencies in peripheral blood. Significant enrichment of the disease-linked clones was reported in matched synovial fluid samples from ankylosing spondylitis patients.

Including cysteine and phenylalanine, the CDR3 has 17 amino acids. Of the read, only the CDR3 DNA is kept; its 51 bases are in frame from base 1. At the junction V is shortened by 4 bases and J by 2 bases; bases outside the gene matches: 12. CDR1 is given as SGHRS and CDR2 as YFSETQ, both from the germline V gene. The TCR sequence derives from a male donor with ankylosing spondylitis. The sample was blood, either unsorted or a sorted T cell fraction (not recorded which). In this chain, TRBV5-1 is recombined with TRBJ1-1, with TRBD1 identical over 9 junction bases. CDR3 loop: CASSQNPRGQGNTEAFF. The nucleotide sequence reads TGCGCCAGCAGCCAAAACCCAAGGGGACAGGGTAACACTGAAGCTTTCTTT.